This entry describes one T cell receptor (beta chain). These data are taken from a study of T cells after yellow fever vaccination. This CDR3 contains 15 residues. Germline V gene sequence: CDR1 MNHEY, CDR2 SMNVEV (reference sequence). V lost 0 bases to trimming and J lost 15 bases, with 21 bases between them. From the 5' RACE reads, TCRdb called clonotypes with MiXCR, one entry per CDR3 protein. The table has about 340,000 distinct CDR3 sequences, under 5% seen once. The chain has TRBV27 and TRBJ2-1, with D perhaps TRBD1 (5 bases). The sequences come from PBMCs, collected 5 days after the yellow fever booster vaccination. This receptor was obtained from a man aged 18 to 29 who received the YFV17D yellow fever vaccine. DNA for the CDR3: TGTGCCAGCAGTTTATCACAGGCTGGGGCTGGTTTTAGGTTCTTC. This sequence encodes CASSLSQAGAGFRFF.